The TCR beta chain described here comes from a study of post-analysis software for immune sequencing data. Overall study results and limits: Patients had higher frequencies than controls of about five TRBV segments, including TRBV5-6, TRBV5-1 and TRBV20-1. Patients with multiple sclerosis recorded significantly lower normalized Chao1 diversity than controls, the study found.

This CDR3 region has 14 residues. V was cut by 6 bases and J by 3 bases, with 11 bases left in between. Unique molecular identifiers had been added to the TCR beta cDNA libraries. It was from roughly 0.93 to 9.6 million T cells that approximately 500,000 cDNA molecules came. TCRdb re-called the PCR reads with MiXCR, one entry per CDR3 protein. Of hundreds of thousands of distinct CDR3 sequences in the sample, about 32% were seen once. Concerning this clonotype itself: The antigen is undetermined.

This sequence was found in a girl aged 5-17 years with multiple sclerosis. The sequencing input was blood. This chain connects TRBV12-3 or TRBV12-4 to TRBJ1-4; TRBD1 is a possible D gene (6 bases). CDR3 DNA: TGTGCCAGCAGCCGGGACATGGCTAATGAAAAACTGTTTTTT. Translation gives CASSRDMANEKLFF.